The following is a T cell receptor beta chain sequence with its context. This entry is derived from a study of blood T cell repertoires in COVID-19. About the study: Both acute and convalescent COVID-19 samples were obtained from the United States, Italy and Spain. Sources were T cells, B-cell-depleted T cells, or PBMCs; the material itself was cDNA or gDNA.

V was shortened by 3 bases and J by 5 bases, with 10 bases between the two germline ends. This CDR3 region has 13 residues. Germline V gene lookup returns CDR1 SGHTA and CDR2 FQGNSA. The authors' processing: Amplified reference gene primers provided the basis for estimating nucleated cell counts. Clones were sequenced by immunoSEQ multiplex PCR, and TCRdb holds only the in-frame ones, with some missing. Clone size and the V and J calls come from that table; the DNA yielded D and trimming. The sample includes 160,000 or so clones, around 83% seen only once; the top ten take around a tenth. The sequence derives from a woman aged 45 to 65 with acute or convalescent COVID-19. This chain links TRBV7-2 with TRBJ1-2; unclear D gene. Sequencing used peripheral blood. For the CDR3, the DNA is TGTGCCAGCAGCTTCGCAGTCTCATATGGCTACACCTTC. Its translation is CASSFAVSYGYTF.